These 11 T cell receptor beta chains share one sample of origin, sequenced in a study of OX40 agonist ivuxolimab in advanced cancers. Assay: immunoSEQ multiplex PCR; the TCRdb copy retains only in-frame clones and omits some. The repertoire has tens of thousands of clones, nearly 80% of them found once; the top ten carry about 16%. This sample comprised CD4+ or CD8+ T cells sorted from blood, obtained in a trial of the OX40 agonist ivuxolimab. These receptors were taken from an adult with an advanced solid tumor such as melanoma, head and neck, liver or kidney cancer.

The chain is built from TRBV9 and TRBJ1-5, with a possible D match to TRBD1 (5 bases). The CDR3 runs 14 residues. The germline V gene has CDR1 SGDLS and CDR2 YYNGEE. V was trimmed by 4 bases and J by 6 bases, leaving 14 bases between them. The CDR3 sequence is CASSSGYSGQPQHF. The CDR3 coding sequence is TGTGCCAGCAGCTCAGGGTATTCGGGTCAGCCCCAGCATTTT.

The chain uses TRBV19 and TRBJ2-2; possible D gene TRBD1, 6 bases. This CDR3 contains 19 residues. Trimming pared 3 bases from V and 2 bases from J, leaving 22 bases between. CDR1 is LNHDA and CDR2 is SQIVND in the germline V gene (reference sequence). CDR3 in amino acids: CASSIPGGGPNPNTGELFF. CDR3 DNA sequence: TGTGCCAGTAGTATCCCTGGTGGGGGCCCGAATCCCAACACCGGGGAGCTGTTTTTT.

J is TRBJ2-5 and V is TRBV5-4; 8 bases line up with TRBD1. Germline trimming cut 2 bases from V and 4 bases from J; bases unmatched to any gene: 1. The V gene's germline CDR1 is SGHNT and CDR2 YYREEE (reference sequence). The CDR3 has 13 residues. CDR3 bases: TGTGCCAGCAGCTTTGACAGGGGAGAGACCCAGTACTTC. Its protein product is CASSFDRGETQYF.

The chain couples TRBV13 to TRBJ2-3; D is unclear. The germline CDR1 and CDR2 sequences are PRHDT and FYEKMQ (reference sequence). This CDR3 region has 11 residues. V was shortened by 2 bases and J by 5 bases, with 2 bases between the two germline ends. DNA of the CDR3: TGTGCCAGCAGCTTAAAAGATACGCAGTATTTT. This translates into CASSLKDTQYF.

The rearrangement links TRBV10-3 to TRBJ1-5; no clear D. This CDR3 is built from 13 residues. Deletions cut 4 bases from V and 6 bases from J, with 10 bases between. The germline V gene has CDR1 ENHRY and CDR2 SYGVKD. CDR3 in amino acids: CAISGEVAQPQHF. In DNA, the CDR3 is TGTGCCATCAGTGGGGAAGTGGCTCAGCCCCAGCATTTT.

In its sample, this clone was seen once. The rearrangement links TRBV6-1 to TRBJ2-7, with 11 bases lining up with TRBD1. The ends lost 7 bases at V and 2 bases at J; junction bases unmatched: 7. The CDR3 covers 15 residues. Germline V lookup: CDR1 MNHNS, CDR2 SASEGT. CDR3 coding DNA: TGTGCCAGCACCGGGGGGGGACAGGGGGCCTACGAGCAGTACTTC. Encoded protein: CASTGGGQGAYEQYF.

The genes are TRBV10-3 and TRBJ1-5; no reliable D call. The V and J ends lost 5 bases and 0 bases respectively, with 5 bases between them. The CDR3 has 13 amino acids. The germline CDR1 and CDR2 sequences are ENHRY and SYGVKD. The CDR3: CAISWDSNQPQHF. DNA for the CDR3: TGTGCCATCAGTTGGGATAGCAATCAGCCCCAGCATTTT.

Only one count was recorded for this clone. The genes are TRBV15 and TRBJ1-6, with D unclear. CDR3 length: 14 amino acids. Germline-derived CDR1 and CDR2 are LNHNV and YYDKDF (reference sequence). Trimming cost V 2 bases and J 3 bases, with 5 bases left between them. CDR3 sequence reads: CATSRHLYNSPLHF. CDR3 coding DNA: TGTGCCACCAGCAGACACCTCTATAATTCACCCCTCCACTTT.

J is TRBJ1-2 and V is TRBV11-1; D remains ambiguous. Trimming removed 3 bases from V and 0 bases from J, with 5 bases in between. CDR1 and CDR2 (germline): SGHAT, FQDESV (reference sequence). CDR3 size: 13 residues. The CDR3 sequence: CASSFIANYGYTF. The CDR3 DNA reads TGTGCCAGCAGCTTTATAGCTAACTATGGCTACACCTTC. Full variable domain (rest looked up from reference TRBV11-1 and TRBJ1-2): EAEVAQSPRYKITEKSQAVAFWCDPISGHATLYWYRQILGQGPELLVQFQDESVVDDSQLPKDRFSAERLKGVDSTLKIQPAELGDSAMYLCASSFIANYGYTFGSGTRLTVV.

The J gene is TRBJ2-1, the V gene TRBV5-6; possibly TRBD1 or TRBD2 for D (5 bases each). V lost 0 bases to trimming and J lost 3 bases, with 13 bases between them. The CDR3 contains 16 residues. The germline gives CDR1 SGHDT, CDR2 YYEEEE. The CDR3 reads CASSLGGRPSYNEQFF. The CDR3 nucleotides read TGTGCCAGCAGCTTGGGGGGGAGACCGAGCTACAATGAGCAGTTCTTC.

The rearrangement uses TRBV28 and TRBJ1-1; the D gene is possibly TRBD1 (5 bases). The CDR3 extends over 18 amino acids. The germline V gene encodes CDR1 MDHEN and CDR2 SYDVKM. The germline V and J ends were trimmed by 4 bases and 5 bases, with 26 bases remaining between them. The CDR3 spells CASSSINRGHAGDTEAFF. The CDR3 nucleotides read TGTGCCAGCAGTTCCATTAATAGAGGACACGCGGGGGATACTGAAGCTTTCTTT. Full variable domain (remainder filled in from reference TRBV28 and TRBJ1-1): DVKVTQSSRYLVKRTGEKVFLECVQDMDHENMFWYRQDPGLGLRLIYFSYDVKMKEKGDIPEGYSVSREKKERFSLILESASTNQTSMYLCASSSINRGHAGDTEAFFGQGTRLTVV.